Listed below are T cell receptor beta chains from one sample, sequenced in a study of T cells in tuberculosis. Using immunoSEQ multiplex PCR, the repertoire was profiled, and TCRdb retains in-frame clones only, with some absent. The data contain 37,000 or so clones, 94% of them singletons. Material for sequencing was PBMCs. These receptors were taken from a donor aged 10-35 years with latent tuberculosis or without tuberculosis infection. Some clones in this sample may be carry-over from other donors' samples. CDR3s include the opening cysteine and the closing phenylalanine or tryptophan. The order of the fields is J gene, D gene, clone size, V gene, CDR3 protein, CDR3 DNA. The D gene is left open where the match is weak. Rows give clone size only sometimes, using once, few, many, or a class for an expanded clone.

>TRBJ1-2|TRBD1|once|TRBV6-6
CASSYIGQGHGYTF
TGTGCCAGCAGTTACATCGGACAGGGCCATGGCTACACCTTC
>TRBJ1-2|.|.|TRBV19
CASSIRTNWGYTF
TGTGCCAGTAGTATTAGAACTAATTGGGGCTACACCTTC
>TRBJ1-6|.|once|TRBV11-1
CASSFETGDNSPLHF
TGTGCCAGCAGCTTTGAAACAGGAGATAATTCACCCCTCCACTTT
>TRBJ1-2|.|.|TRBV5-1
CASSLGGTYGYTF
TGCGCCAGCAGCTTGGGGGGCACCTATGGCTACACCTTC
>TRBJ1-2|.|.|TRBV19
CASSPSLGNYGYTF
TGTGCCAGTAGCCCTAGTTTAGGCAACTATGGCTACACCTTC
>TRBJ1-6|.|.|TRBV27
CASSSGLVNSPLHF
TGTGCCAGCAGTTCAGGGCTGGTTAATTCACCCCTCCACTTT
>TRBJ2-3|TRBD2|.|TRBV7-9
CASSGRLAGGKTDTQYF
TGTGCCAGCAGCGGAAGACTAGCGGGGGGAAAGACAGATACGCAGTATTTT
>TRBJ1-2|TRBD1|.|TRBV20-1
CSGQGSSGYTF
TGCAGTGGACAGGGAAGTTCGGGCTACACCTTC
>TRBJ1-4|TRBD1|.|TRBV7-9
CASSLAYTGEGEKLFF
TGTGCCAGCAGCTTAGCGTATACAGGGGAAGGTGAAAAACTGTTTTTT
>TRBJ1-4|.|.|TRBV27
CASSSQLNEKLFF
TGTGCCAGCAGTTCACAGCTTAATGAAAAACTGTTTTTT
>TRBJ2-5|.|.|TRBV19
CASSIGTAQETQYF
TGTGCCAGTAGTATAGGAACAGCCCAAGAGACCCAGTACTTC
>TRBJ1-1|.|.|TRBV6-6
CASSYRNTEAFF
TGTGCCAGCAGTTATCGGAACACTGAAGCTTTCTTT
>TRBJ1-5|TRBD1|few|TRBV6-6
CASRDRGLGQPQHF
TGTGCCAGCAGGGACAGGGGGCTGGGTCAGCCCCAGCATTTT
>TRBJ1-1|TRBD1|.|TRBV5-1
CASRFGTEEAFF
TGCGCCAGCAGATTCGGGACAGAAGAAGCTTTCTTT
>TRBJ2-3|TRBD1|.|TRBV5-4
CASSLQGATDTQYF
TGTGCCAGTAGCTTGCAGGGGGCAACAGATACGCAGTATTTT
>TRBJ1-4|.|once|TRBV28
CASSPTGLNEKLFF
TGTGCCAGCAGCCCGACAGGACTCAATGAAAAACTGTTTTTT
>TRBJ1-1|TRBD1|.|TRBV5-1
CASSSAGTGENAFF
TGCGCCAGCAGCTCAGCCGGGACAGGGGAGAATGCTTTCTTT
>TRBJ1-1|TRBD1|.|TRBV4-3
CASSQATGTGVNTEAFF
TGCGCCAGCAGCCAAGCGACTGGGACAGGGGTAAACACTGAAGCTTTCTTT
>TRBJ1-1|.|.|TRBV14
CASSQLNRPSMNTEAFF
TGTGCCAGCAGCCAACTAAACAGGCCCTCGATGAACACTGAAGCTTTCTTT
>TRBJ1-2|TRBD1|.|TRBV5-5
CASSLDRGISYTF
TGTGCCAGCAGCTTGGACAGGGGCATCAGCTACACCTTC
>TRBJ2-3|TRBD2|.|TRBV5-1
CASSKSGGLNPIPDTQYF
TGCGCCAGCAGCAAAAGCGGGGGCCTGAACCCCATCCCAGATACGCAGTATTTT
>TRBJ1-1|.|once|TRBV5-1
CASSLGRTEAFF
TGCGCCAGCAGCTTGGGTCGCACTGAAGCTTTCTTT
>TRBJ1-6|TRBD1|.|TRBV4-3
CASSQAPSPGTGDSPLHF
TGCGCCAGCAGCCAAGCGCCCTCTCCCGGGACAGGGGACTCACCCCTCCACTTT
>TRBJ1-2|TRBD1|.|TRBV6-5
CASKTTGGRDYGYTF
TGTGCCAGCAAGACGACAGGGGGTCGGGACTATGGCTACACCTTC
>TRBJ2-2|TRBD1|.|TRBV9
CASSGQGVIGELFF
TGTGCCAGCAGCGGACAGGGGGTAATCGGGGAGCTGTTTTTT
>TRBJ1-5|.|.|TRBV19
CASSTVSNQPQHF
TGTGCCAGTAGTACCGTGTCTAATCAGCCCCAGCATTTT
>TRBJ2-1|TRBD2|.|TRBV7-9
CASSGTSGGADYNEQFF
TGTGCCAGCAGTGGGACTAGCGGGGGGGCCGATTACAATGAGCAGTTCTTC
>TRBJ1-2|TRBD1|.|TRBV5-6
CASSLRDSDYGYTF
TGTGCCAGCAGCTTGCGGGACAGCGATTATGGCTACACCTTC
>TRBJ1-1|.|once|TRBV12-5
CASGLAPDSLNTEAFF
TGTGCTAGTGGTTTGGCTCCGGACAGCTTGAACACTGAAGCTTTCTTT
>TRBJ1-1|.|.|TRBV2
CASSTNGGGTEAFF
TGTGCCAGCAGTACTAACGGGGGTGGGACTGAAGCTTTCTTT
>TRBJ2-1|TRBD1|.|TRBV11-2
CASRMGQGNWLHEQFF
TGTGCCAGCCGCATGGGACAGGGAAATTGGCTTCATGAGCAGTTCTTC
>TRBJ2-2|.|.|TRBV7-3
CASSLIGFSNTGELFF
TGTGCCAGCAGCTTAATCGGGTTTTCGAACACCGGGGAGCTGTTTTTT
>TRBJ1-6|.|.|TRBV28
CASSPPGGFYNSPLHF
TGTGCCAGCAGTCCCCCGGGGGGTTTCTATAATTCACCCCTCCACTTT
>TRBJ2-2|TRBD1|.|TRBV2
CASRDRGVTGELFF
TGTGCCAGCAGGGACAGGGGGGTCACCGGGGAGCTGTTTTTT
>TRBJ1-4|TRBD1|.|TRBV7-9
CASSSGQFNEKLFF
TGTGCCAGCAGCTCGGGACAGTTTAATGAAAAACTGTTTTTT
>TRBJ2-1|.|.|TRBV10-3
CAISESRIRLSYNEQFF
TGTGCCATCAGTGAGTCGAGAATTAGACTCTCCTACAATGAGCAGTTCTTC
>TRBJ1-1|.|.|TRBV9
CASSVGGRLNTEAFF
TGTGCCAGCAGCGTAGGGGGCCGCCTGAACACTGAAGCTTTCTTT
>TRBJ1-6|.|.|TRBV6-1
CASSGWAGNSPLHF
TGTGCCAGCAGTGGATGGGCAGGGAATTCACCCCTCCACTTT
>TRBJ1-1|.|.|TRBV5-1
CASSPRQKNTEAFF
TGCGCCAGCAGCCCTCGACAGAAGAACACTGAAGCTTTCTTT
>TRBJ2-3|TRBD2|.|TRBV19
CASRKLAGGVDTQYF
TGTGCCAGTAGAAAACTAGCGGGGGGGGTCGATACGCAGTATTTT
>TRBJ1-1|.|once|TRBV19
CASSLGLNTEAFF
TGTGCCAGTAGTTTGGGCCTGAACACTGAAGCTTTCTTT
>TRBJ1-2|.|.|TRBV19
CASSIHRERGGYTF
TGTGCCAGTAGTATCCACCGTGAGCGAGGTGGCTACACCTTC
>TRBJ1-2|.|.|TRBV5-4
CASSPGRREGYTF
TGTGCCAGTAGCCCTGGACGGCGGGAGGGCTACACCTTC
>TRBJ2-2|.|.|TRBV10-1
CASRSGVSGELFF
TGCGCCAGCAGGTCAGGGGTGTCCGGGGAGCTGTTTTTT
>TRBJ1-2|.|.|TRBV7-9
CASTLVAGGYTF
TGTGCCAGCACCCTGGTGGCGGGTGGCTACACCTTC
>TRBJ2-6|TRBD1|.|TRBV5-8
CASSSGPGTGTGANVLTF
TGTGCCAGCAGCTCGGGTCCCGGGACAGGGACTGGGGCCAACGTCCTGACTTTC
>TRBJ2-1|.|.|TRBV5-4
CASSLGDFHNEQFF
TGTGCCAGCAGCTTGGGGGACTTTCACAATGAGCAGTTCTTC
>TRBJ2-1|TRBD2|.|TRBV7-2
CASSLRTGGYAEQFF
TGTGCCAGCAGCCTGAGGACGGGGGGGTATGCTGAGCAGTTCTTC
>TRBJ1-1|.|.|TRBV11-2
CASSLAVTNTEAFF
TGTGCCAGCAGCTTAGCGGTCACTAACACTGAAGCTTTCTTT
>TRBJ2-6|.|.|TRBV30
CAWSPYLTNSGANVLTF
TGTGCCTGGAGTCCCTACCTTACTAACTCTGGGGCCAACGTCCTGACTTTC
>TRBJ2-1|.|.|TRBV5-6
CASSVGTEQFF
TGTGCCAGCAGCGTAGGGACAGAGCAGTTCTTC
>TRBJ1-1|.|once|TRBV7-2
CASSFRQLINMNTEAFF
TGTGCCAGCAGCTTTAGACAGCTTATCAACATGAACACTGAAGCTTTCTTT
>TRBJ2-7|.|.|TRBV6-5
CASSLGLYYEQYF
TGTGCCAGCAGTTTGGGACTGTACTACGAGCAGTACTTC
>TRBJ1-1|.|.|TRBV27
CASSPRGGHGTEAFF
TGTGCCAGCAGCCCCCGGGGGGGGCACGGCACTGAAGCTTTCTTT
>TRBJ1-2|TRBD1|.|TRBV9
CASSVAWGAPGQGYGYTF
TGTGCCAGCAGCGTAGCTTGGGGGGCGCCGGGACAGGGCTATGGCTACACCTTC
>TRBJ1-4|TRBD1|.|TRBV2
CASNRQGPTTNEKLFF
TGTGCCAGCAATCGACAGGGGCCGACAACTAATGAAAAACTGTTTTTT
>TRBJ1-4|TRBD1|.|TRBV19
CASSIWTGEGEKLFF
TGTGCCAGTAGTATATGGACAGGAGAGGGTGAAAAACTGTTTTTT
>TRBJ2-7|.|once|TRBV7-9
CASSAGGGARNEQYF
TGTGCCAGCAGCGCGGGTGGGGGGGCGAGGAACGAGCAGTACTTC
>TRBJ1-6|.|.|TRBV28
CASNPSGGLKYNSPLHF
TGTGCCAGCAACCCCTCCGGGGGTCTTAAGTATAATTCACCCCTCCACTTT
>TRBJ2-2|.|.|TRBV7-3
CASSSFANTGELFF
TGTGCCAGCAGCTCGTTCGCGAACACCGGGGAGCTGTTTTTT